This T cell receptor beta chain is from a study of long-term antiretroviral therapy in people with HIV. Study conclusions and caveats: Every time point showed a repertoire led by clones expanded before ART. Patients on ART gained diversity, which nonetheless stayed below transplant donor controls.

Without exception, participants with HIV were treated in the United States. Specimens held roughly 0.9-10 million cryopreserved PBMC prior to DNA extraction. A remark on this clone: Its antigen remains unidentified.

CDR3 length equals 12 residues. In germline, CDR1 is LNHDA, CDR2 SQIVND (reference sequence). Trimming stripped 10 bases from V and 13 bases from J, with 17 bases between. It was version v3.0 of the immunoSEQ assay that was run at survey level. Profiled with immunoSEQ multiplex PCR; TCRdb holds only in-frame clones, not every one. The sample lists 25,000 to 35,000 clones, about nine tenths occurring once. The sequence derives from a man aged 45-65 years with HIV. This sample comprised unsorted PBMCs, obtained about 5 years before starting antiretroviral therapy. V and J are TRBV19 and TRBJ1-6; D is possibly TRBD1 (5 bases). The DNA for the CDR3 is TGTGCCACCAGTATGGGGGTTTTGCCCCTCCACTTT. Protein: CATSMGVLPLHF.